These 26 T cell receptor beta chains originate from one sample sequenced in a study of T cell responses to AZD1222 COVID-19 vaccine. Using immunoSEQ multiplex PCR, the repertoire was profiled, and TCRdb retains in-frame clones only, with some absent. The table shows about 150,000 clones, with just over 90% occurring only once. The sequenced sample was peripheral blood, obtained on day 0 of AZD1222 vaccination. The receptors were sampled from an adult in good health.

The chain carries TRBV6-5 and TRBJ1-2, with D maybe TRBD1 (6 bases). Trimming removed 2 bases from V and 6 bases from J, with 10 bases in between. There are 13 residues in the CDR3. In germline, CDR1 is MNHEY, CDR2 SVGAGI. CDR3 amino acids: CASSYTDRHGYTF. In DNA, the CDR3 is TGTGCCAGCAGTTACACCGACAGGCATGGCTACACCTTC.

This sequence joins TRBV4-1 and TRBJ2-7; the match to TRBD2 covers 14 bases. The germline CDR1 and CDR2 sequences are MGHRA and YSYEKL. The CDR3 is 20 residues long. V gave up 0 bases and J gave up 3 bases; unmatched junction bases: 13. DNA for the CDR3: TGCGCCAGCAGCCAAGATGGTAGCCGGGGACTAGCGGGGGTTATCTACGAGCAGTACTTC. Its protein is CASSQDGSRGLAGVIYEQYF.

This sequence joins TRBV5-1 and TRBJ1-6; D not resolved. This CDR3 has 14 amino acids. In germline, CDR1 is SGHRS, CDR2 YFSETQ. Trimming stripped 4 bases from V and 0 bases from J, with 5 bases between. The CDR3 loop is CASSPSSYNSPLHF. Written as DNA, the CDR3 is TGCGCCAGCAGCCCTAGCTCCTATAATTCACCCCTCCACTTT.

The rearrangement links TRBV9 to TRBJ1-6; 12 positions agree with TRBD1. The CDR3 has 14 residues. Germline values: CDR1 SGDLS, CDR2 YYNGEE. V dropped 3 bases and J dropped 12; count of bases not matched to a gene: 4. In DNA, the CDR3 is TGTGCCAGCAGCGCCGGGACAGGGGGCTTACCCCTCCACTTT. Translating it yields CASSAGTGGLPLHF. Using reference TRBV9 and TRBJ1-6 for the parts outside the CDR3, the full variable domain is DSGVTQTPKHLITATGQRVTLRCSPRSGDLSVYWYQQSLDQGLQFLIQYYNGEERAKGNILERFSAQQFPDLHSELNLSSLELGDSALYFCASSAGTGGLPLHFGNGTRLTVT.

This chain joins TRBV6-5 and TRBJ2-2; maybe TRBD2 (6 bases). Germline values: CDR1 MNHEY, CDR2 SVGAGI. This CDR3 has 13 amino acids. V was trimmed by 2 bases and J by 5 bases, leaving 6 bases between them. The CDR3 DNA is TGTGCCAGCAGTTACGGAGGGACCGGGGAGCTGTTTTTT. Protein: CASSYGGTGELFF.

This sequence joins TRBV5-3 and TRBJ2-2, with 7 bases identical to TRBD2. TRBV5-3 is an open reading frame, and its role is uncertain. The CDR3 has 16 residues. J lost 4 bases, V lost 4 bases, and 10 bases had no gene match. For the CDR3, the DNA is TGTGCCAGAAGCGCCTCGACTAGCCTAGGCACCGGGGAGCTGTTTTTT. Its translation: CARSASTSLGTGELFF.

The chain couples TRBV6-5 to TRBJ2-4; TRBD1 matches 7 bases. Trimming cost V 5 bases and J 8 bases; bases outside gene matches: 6. From germline, CDR1 is MNHEY and CDR2 SVGAGI. The CDR3 covers 13 residues. CDR3 sequence (DNA): TGTGCCAGCAGTCTTTACAGGGGACACATTCAGTACTTC. Amino acid sequence: CASSLYRGHIQYF.

This clone was observed a handful of times. The DNA for the CDR3 is TGTGCCAGTAGTACTCCGGGACAGGGCTACACTGAAGCTTTCTTT. It specifies CASSTPGQGYTEAFF. The V call is TRBV19, the J call TRBJ1-1; 9 bases agree with TRBD1. The J segment lost 3 bases and the V segment lost 4 bases, leaving 6 bases of the junction unmatched. The CDR3 has 15 residues. Germline assignment: CDR1 LNHDA and CDR2 SQIVND (reference sequence).

This chain links TRBV19 with TRBJ1-2; a possible D gene is TRBD1 (5 bases). From germline, CDR1 is LNHDA and CDR2 SQIVND (reference sequence). V lost 6 bases and J lost 0, with 17 bases in between. The CDR3 has 16 residues. The chain's CDR3 is CASSTGPRATNYGYTF. The CDR3 DNA sequence: TGTGCCAGTAGCACGGGCCCCAGGGCTACTAACTATGGCTACACCTTC.

The genes are TRBV7-8 and TRBJ1-2, with unresolved D. Germline CDR1 and CDR2: SGHVS and FQNEAQ. This CDR3 region has 13 residues. V was shortened by 0 bases and J by 5 bases, with 7 bases between the two germline ends. The DNA for the CDR3 is TGTGCCAGCAGCTTAGCCAGCATTTATGGCTACACCTTC. Its protein is CASSLASIYGYTF.

This clone has a handful of counts. This chain connects TRBV18 to TRBJ1-5, with 10 bases that match TRBD1. The CDR3 is made up of 14 amino acids. Germline trimming cut 4 bases from V and 5 bases from J; bases unmatched to any gene: 2. In germline, CDR1 is KGHSH, CDR2 LQKENI. CDR3 nucleotide sequence: TGTGCCAGCTCACTCGGGACAGGGGATCAGCCCCAGCATTTT. Translating gives CASSLGTGDQPQHF.

The rearrangement joins TRBV4-1 to TRBJ2-5, with TRBD2 matching 11 bases. The CDR3 is 20 residues long. CDR1 MGHRA and CDR2 YSYEKL come from the germline V gene. Losses at the gene ends were 0 bases for V and 1 base for J; bases not matched to a gene: 13. As DNA, the CDR3 is TGCGCCAGCAGCCAAGATCTTGAAATGATAGCGGGGGGGCGCCAAGAGACCCAGTACTTC. Translation: CASSQDLEMIAGGRQETQYF.

The chain carries TRBV5-6 and TRBJ1-5; no reliable D call. Per the germline V gene, CDR1 is SGHDT and CDR2 is YYEEEE. V lost 1 base and J 4 bases, leaving 15 bases between the germline ends. The CDR3 runs 16 residues. The CDR3 DNA is TGTGCCAGCAGCTTGTACGGGGTCTATAGGAATCAGCCCCAGCATTTT. Its translation is CASSLYGVYRNQPQHF.

The chain employs TRBV20-1 and TRBJ2-7; no clear D gene. The CDR3 has 9 residues. Germline CDR1 reads DFQATT; CDR2 reads SNEGSKA (reference sequence). V lost 5 bases to trimming and J lost 5 bases, with 4 bases between them. CDR3 sequence reads: CSAGDEQYF. The CDR3 DNA reads as TGCAGTGCTGGCGACGAGCAGTACTTC.

The chain combines TRBV7-3 with TRBJ2-7, with 11 bases identical to TRBD2. The CDR3 loop spans 16 amino acids. The V gene end was trimmed by 2 bases and the J gene end by 0 bases; junction bases not matched to a gene: 3. Germline V gene sequence: CDR1 SGHTA, CDR2 FQGTGA. The CDR3: CASSLEGTSGSYEQYF. The CDR3 DNA is TGTGCCAGCAGCTTAGAAGGGACTAGCGGCTCCTACGAGCAGTACTTC.

The V call is TRBV7-9, the J call TRBJ1-2; D not resolved. The CDR3 has 13 residues. Germline CDR1 reads SEHNR; CDR2 reads FQNEAQ (reference sequence). V was clipped by 1 base and J by 7 bases, with 10 bases between them. The CDR3 DNA sequence: TGTGCCAGCAGCTTAGGTACCTCCGGTGGCTACACCTTC. As protein: CASSLGTSGGYTF.

This chain links TRBV19 with TRBJ2-1, with D uncertain. Germline CDR1 reads LNHDA; CDR2 reads SQIVND (reference sequence). The V end lost 5 bases, the J end lost 4 bases, and 6 bases lay between the germline ends. The CDR3 spans 12 residues. The DNA for the CDR3 is TGTGCCAGTAGTGGGAATTACAATGAGCAGTTCTTC. As protein: CASSGNYNEQFF.

The J gene is TRBJ2-7, the V gene TRBV30; TRBD2 might be the D (6 bases). Germline V lookup: CDR1 GTSNPN, CDR2 SVGIG (reference sequence). There are 15 residues in the CDR3. V was shortened by 1 base and J by 3 bases, with 16 bases between the two germline ends. In DNA, the CDR3 is TGTGCCTGGAGTGCAGTCGGGGCCGGGGGCTACGAGCAGTACTTC. It is translated as CAWSAVGAGGYEQYF. The full variable domain, rest sourced from reference TRBV30 and TRBJ2-7, is SQTIHQWPATLVQPVGSPLSLECTVEGTSNPNLYWYRQAAGRGLQLLFYSVGIGQISSEVPQNLSASRPQDRQFILSSKKLLLSDSGFYLCAWSAVGAGGYEQYFGPGTRLTVT.

DNA for the CDR3: TGTGCCAGCACCCCCGCTTTGAGGACAGGTGGTAATGAGCAGTTCTTC. Protein sequence: CASTPALRTGGNEQFF. This chain joins TRBV7-6 and TRBJ2-1; 7 bases fit TRBD1. Germline V gives CDR1 SGHVS, CDR2 FNYEAQ. Losses at the gene ends were 7 bases for V and 7 bases for J; bases not matched to a gene: 16. The CDR3 totals 16 residues.

The genes are TRBV4-3 and TRBJ1-2; no firm D call. This CDR3 has 14 amino acids. Per the germline V gene, CDR1 is LGHNA and CDR2 is YSLEER. The V gene lost 1 base and the J gene lost 7 bases, with 13 bases spanning the gap. The CDR3 here is CASSQARNLGGYTF. CDR3 nucleotide sequence: TGCGCCAGCAGCCAAGCCAGGAATTTGGGTGGCTACACCTTC.

The chain combines TRBV5-4 with TRBJ1-5, with D maybe TRBD1 (5 bases). CDR1 SGHNT and CDR2 YYREEE come from the germline V gene (reference sequence). This CDR3 is 14 amino acids long. Trimming took off 1 base at V and 5 bases at J, with 10 bases between the two ends. This chain's CDR3 is CASSLQGTDQPQHF. CDR3 nucleotides: TGTGCCAGCAGCTTGCAGGGCACCGATCAGCCCCAGCATTTT.

The gene calls are TRBV6-1 and TRBJ2-7, with 7 nucleotides matching TRBD1. Germline V lookup: CDR1 MNHNS, CDR2 SASEGT. CDR3 length equals 15 residues. The trim removed 0 bases at V and 0 bases at J, leaving 2 bases unmatched. This CDR3 is CASSEAWDSSYEQYF. The CDR3 DNA follows: TGTGCCAGCAGTGAAGCTTGGGACAGCTCCTACGAGCAGTACTTC.

The chain joins TRBV3-1 (or the pseudogene TRBV3-2) to TRBJ2-4; D is perhaps TRBD2 (6 bases). Germline V lookup: CDR1 LGHDT, CDR2 YNNKEL (reference sequence). V shed 1 base and J shed 8 bases, with 15 bases lying between them. CDR3 size: 15 residues. This chain's CDR3 is CASSQGRDSIYIQYF. The CDR3 DNA follows: TGTGCCAGCAGCCAAGGGAGGGACTCCATATACATTCAGTACTTC.

The V and J genes are TRBV7-2 and TRBJ1-2; D is uncertain. Trimming pared 1 base from V and 5 bases from J, leaving 14 bases between. The CDR3 consists of 15 residues. The V gene's germline CDR1 is SGHTA and CDR2 FQGNSA. CDR3: CASSLEGVRWYGYTF. CDR3 nucleotide sequence: TGTGCCAGCAGCTTAGAAGGCGTGAGATGGTATGGCTACACCTTC. Supplemented by reference TRBV7-2 and TRBJ1-2, the full variable domain reads GAGVSQSPSNKVTEKGKDVELRCDPISGHTALYWYRQSLGQGLEFLIYFQGNSAPDKSGLPSDRFSAERTGGSVSTLTIQRTQQEDSAVYLCASSLEGVRWYGYTFGSGTRLTVV.

V is TRBV20-1 and J is TRBJ2-7; D call uncertain. This CDR3 has 12 amino acids. With 3 bases removed from V and 1 base from J, the gap between germline ends came to 7 bases. CDR1 is DFQATT, CDR2 SNEGSKA, per germline (reference sequence). CDR3 in amino acids: CSASPFSYEQYF. The CDR3, as DNA: TGCAGTGCTAGTCCCTTTTCCTACGAGCAGTACTTC.

The sample holds a few counts of this clone. This sequence joins TRBV7-9 and TRBJ1-6, with D perhaps matching TRBD1 (5 bases). This CDR3 comprises 15 residues. The V end lost 5 bases, the J end lost 5 bases, and 13 bases lay between the germline ends. Germline lookup yields CDR1 SEHNR and CDR2 FQNEAQ (reference sequence). This chain's CDR3 is CASSRKQADNSPLHF. In nucleotides, the CDR3 is TGTGCCAGCAGCCGAAAACAGGCTGATAATTCACCCCTCCACTTT.